The clone carrying this TCR beta chain was counted only a few times. What it recognizes is unknown. TCR beta CDR3 amplification used RNA transcripts. In the first round, RT-PCR was carried out with HTBI primers, and a multiplex PCR formed the second round. TCRdb reanalysed the multiplex PCR reads using MiXCR and keeps one entry per CDR3 protein. The sample shows a few hundred thousand distinct CDR3 sequences, around 20% of them seen only once. This entry belongs to a study of Graves' ophthalmopathy and Graves' hyperthyroidism. Study-wide context: Sampling took place at initial diagnosis, with peripheral blood obtained before any treatment. Findings and limits, study-wide: Using 13 signatures, a model distinguished ophthalmopathy from stable hyperthyroidism, reaching about 90% sensitivity and 80% to 83% specificity.

Trimming took 0 bases from V and 5 from J, leaving 10 bases between them. The germline gives CDR1 SGHVS, CDR2 FQNEAQ. This CDR3 comprises 14 residues. The sequence derives from a young woman with Graves' ophthalmopathy. The V gene is TRBV7-8, the J gene TRBJ2-5; D is undetermined. The sequencing sample was made of peripheral blood. For the CDR3, the DNA is TGTGCCAGCAGCTTAGCGTTAGGGTGGGAGACCCAGTACTTC. Translated: CASSLALGWETQYF.